This T cell receptor beta chain was recovered during a study of T-cell reconstitution after alpha-beta-depleted transplantation in children. This clonotype was picked up a small number of times. The CDR3 is made up of 16 amino acids. V lost 0 bases, J lost 2 bases, and 13 bases lay in between. The germline gives CDR1 SNHLY, CDR2 FYNNEI. Using unique molecular identifiers, the investigators prepared the TCRbeta library. MiXCR was run by TCRdb on the PCR reads, yielding one entry per CDR3 protein. The sample has 350,000 to 400,000 distinct CDR3 sequences, about an eighth seen once. V gene TRBV2 combines with J gene TRBJ1-2; TRBD1 might be the D (6 bases). The receptor was derived from a human donor who donated a stem cell graft to a child with Fanconi anemia. The source material was PBMCs, sampled from the stem cell graft. CDR3 protein: CASSEALGGGNYGYTF. CDR3 in DNA: TGTGCCAGCAGTGAAGCGCTTGGAGGGGGGAACTATGGCTACACCTTC.